Presented here are 5 T cell receptor beta chains from one specimen sequenced in a study of neurological immune-mediated disorders. TCRdb reanalysed the 5' RACE reads using MiXCR and keeps one entry per CDR3 protein. The sample lists roughly 100,000 distinct CDR3 sequences, roughly 4% occurring once. The sequenced sample was PBMCs. These receptors were taken from a woman aged 18-29 years with multiple sclerosis.

This clonotype was counted many times. The chain links TRBV5-1 to TRBJ1-6; D perhaps matches TRBD1 (6 bases). Trimming shortened V by 4 bases and J by 7 bases, and 15 bases separated the two germline ends. CDR1 and CDR2 (germline): SGHRS, YFSETQ. The CDR3 is 15 residues long. The CDR3 sequence is CASSPGAGANSPLHF. The CDR3 coding sequence is TGCGCCAGCAGCCCCGGGGCAGGGGCGAATTCACCCCTCCACTTT.

This clonotype showed up many times. The chain joins TRBV7-2 to TRBJ1-6; 7 nucleotides match TRBD1. V lost 5 bases to trimming and J lost 7 bases; unmatched junction nucleotides: 5. Germline V gene lookup returns CDR1 SGHTA and CDR2 FQGNSA. The CDR3 runs to 14 residues. CDR3 residues: CASSPGTENSPLHF. DNA of the CDR3: TGTGCCAGCAGCCCCGGGACAGAGAATTCACCCCTCCACTTT.

Many counts were recorded for this clonotype. This chain uses TRBV15 with TRBJ1-2; D is ambiguous. Germline-derived CDR1 and CDR2 are LNHNV and YYDKDF (reference sequence). The germline V and J ends were trimmed by 1 base and 4 bases, with 13 bases remaining between them. CDR3 size: 15 residues. CDR3: CATSRVGWDTYGYTF. CDR3 nucleotide sequence: TGTGCCACCAGCAGAGTTGGGTGGGATACCTATGGCTACACCTTC.

This clonotype was observed at least ten times. The CDR3 DNA sequence: TGTGCCAGCAGCTTAGGTCCAGGGAGGTCCCAGCCCCAGCATTTT. Protein sequence: CASSLGPGRSQPQHF. The chain joins TRBV7-9 to TRBJ1-5; D possibly corresponds to TRBD1 (5 bases). CDR1 and CDR2 (germline): SEHNR, FQNEAQ (reference sequence). V gave up 1 base and J gave up 7 bases, with 14 bases separating them. The CDR3 extends over 15 amino acids.

Many counts were recorded for this clonotype. The chain uses TRBV5-1 and TRBJ2-7; the match to TRBD2 covers 9 bases. Germline CDR1 is SGHRS and CDR2 is YFSETQ. With 3 bases clipped from V and 0 bases from J, the junction kept 4 bases outside the gene matches. CDR3 length: 15 amino acids. Here the CDR3 reads CASSSGLASSYEQYF. CDR3 nucleotide sequence: TGCGCCAGCAGCTCCGGACTAGCGAGCTCCTACGAGCAGTACTTC.